What follows are 23 T cell receptor beta chains derived from one specimen sequenced in a study of control samples from healthy donors and cancer patients. Clones were sequenced by immunoSEQ multiplex PCR, and TCRdb holds only the in-frame ones, with some missing. The sample has some 150,000 clones; over 90% are singletons. Sequencing was performed on blood. These receptors were taken from a man aged 50 to 60 in good health.

The V call is TRBV7-3, the J call TRBJ1-1; TRBD1 might be the D (5 bases). Germline assignment: CDR1 SGHTA and CDR2 FQGTGA. The CDR3 runs 14 residues. Trimming took 2 bases from V and 1 from J, leaving 8 bases between them. The CDR3 nucleotides are TGTGCCAGCAGCTTATTGGGACCGAACACTGAAGCTTTCTTT. This sequence encodes CASSLLGPNTEAFF.

This chain uses TRBV3-1 (or the pseudogene TRBV3-2) with TRBJ2-7, with 7 bases that match TRBD2. There are 16 residues in the CDR3. V shed 1 base, J shed 3 bases, and the junction held 9 bases outside the gene matches. In germline, CDR1 is LGHDT, CDR2 YNNKEL (reference sequence). CDR3 sequence: CASSQGDSGLFYEQYF. CDR3 sequence (DNA): TGTGCCAGCAGCCAAGGTGATAGCGGGTTGTTCTACGAGCAGTACTTC.

V is TRBV6-5 and J is TRBJ1-4; TRBD1 matches 7 bases. V lost 0 bases and J lost 5; bases outside the gene matches: 3. The germline CDR1 and CDR2 sequences are MNHEY and SVGAGI. This CDR3 has 15 residues. In nucleotides, the CDR3 is TGTGCCAGCAGTTACTCGGGACAGCCAAATGAAAAACTGTTTTTT. Translating gives CASSYSGQPNEKLFF.

The chain carries TRBV28 and TRBJ1-5; the D is unclear. The CDR3 loop spans 15 amino acids. The ends were cut back, 4 bases at V and 4 bases at J, with 14 bases in the middle. Germline V CDR1 and CDR2: MDHEN, SYDVKM. The CDR3 sequence is CASSSPMIRNQPQHF. The CDR3 nucleotides read TGTGCCAGCAGTTCCCCCATGATCCGTAATCAGCCCCAGCATTTT.

The CDR3 loop is CSVADGSYEQYF. Written as DNA, the CDR3 is TGCAGCGTCGCGGACGGGTCCTACGAGCAGTACTTC. The chain recombines TRBV29-1 with TRBJ2-7; no reliable D call. CDR1 is SQVTM and CDR2 is ANQGSEA in the germline V gene. The V and J ends lost 6 bases and 1 base respectively, with 10 bases between them. The CDR3 extends over 12 amino acids.

This clone came up a few times. The chain has TRBV21-1 and TRBJ2-1; TRBD2 is taken as the D call from the table, unchecked against the DNA. TRBV21-1 is given as a pseudogene. The CDR3 covers 17 residues. The CDR3 loop is CASPSGQGLAGEDEQFF. The CDR3 nucleotides are TGTGCCAGCCCATCGGGGCAGGGGCTAGCGGGAGAGGATGAGCAGTTCTTC.

The chain employs TRBV6-4 and TRBJ1-2; D remains unclear. Trimming stripped 5 bases from V and 7 bases from J, with 14 bases between. This CDR3 has 13 residues. The germline gives CDR1 MRHNA, CDR2 SNTAGT. CDR3 bases: TGTGCCAGCAGTACCGACCGGACGGGTGGCTACACCTTC. Protein: CASSTDRTGGYTF.

This chain connects TRBV19 to TRBJ2-3, with 9 bases identical to TRBD1. The CDR3 loop spans 15 amino acids. V lost 5 bases to trimming and J lost 4 bases; unmatched junction nucleotides: 7. In germline, CDR1 is LNHDA, CDR2 SQIVND (reference sequence). The CDR3 DNA sequence: TGTGCCAGTAGTTCCGGGACAGGGCAGGCAGATACGCAGTATTTT. This sequence encodes CASSSGTGQADTQYF.

The chain combines TRBV6-6 with TRBJ1-5; D is undetermined. This CDR3 spans 15 amino acids. Trimming left V 5 bases short and J 5 bases short, with 16 bases between. CDR1 is MNHNY, CDR2 SVGAGI, per germline (reference sequence). CDR3 residues: CASSPDNLLHQPQHF. The DNA of the CDR3 is TGTGCCAGCAGTCCCGACAATCTTTTACATCAGCCCCAGCATTTT.

The chain carries TRBV10-3 and TRBJ2-2, with TRBD1 matching 7 bases. Germline V lookup: CDR1 ENHRY, CDR2 SYGVKD. The junction had 9 bases not matched to a gene; V was cut back by 4 bases and J by 4 bases. This CDR3 has 16 amino acids. The CDR3 sequence: CAISGSIRDSTGELFF. The CDR3 DNA follows: TGTGCCATCAGTGGGTCAATCCGGGACAGCACCGGGGAGCTGTTTTTT.

This clone was detected only once. The genes are TRBV19 and TRBJ1-1; 9 bases are shared with TRBD1. The CDR3 has 15 residues. The trim removed 5 bases at V and 4 bases at J, leaving 8 bases unmatched. Germline loops: CDR1 LNHDA, CDR2 SQIVND (reference sequence). CDR3 nucleotides: TGTGCCAGTAGTCCGAGGGACAGGGTGGGCACTGAAGCTTTCTTT. It translates to CASSPRDRVGTEAFF.

The rearrangement uses TRBV7-9 and TRBJ2-2, with a tentative D call TRBD2 (5 bases). V was trimmed by 7 bases and J by 7 bases, leaving 10 bases between them. Germline V gives CDR1 SEHNR, CDR2 FQNEAQ (reference sequence). This CDR3 is 12 amino acids long. DNA of the CDR3: TGTGCCAGCAACCCCGGGATCGGGGAGCTGTTTTTT. It translates to CASNPGIGELFF.

This chain connects TRBV9 to TRBJ2-2; no reliable D call. The V end was cut by 1 base, the J end by 6 bases, with 13 bases between. This CDR3 contains 15 residues. CDR1 is SGDLS and CDR2 is YYNGEE in the germline V gene. The CDR3: CASSVMSNRAGELFF. DNA for the CDR3: TGTGCCAGCAGCGTAATGAGCAATAGGGCCGGGGAGCTGTTTTTT.

This clone was seen just once. The chain combines TRBV6-6 with TRBJ1-2; D is unclear. This CDR3 region has 13 residues. V dropped 6 bases and J dropped 6 bases, with 14 bases sitting between them. CDR1 MNHNY and CDR2 SVGAGI come from the germline V gene (reference sequence). DNA of the CDR3: TGTGCCAGCAGGGCGGACGCGGGCCATGGCTACACCTTC. Protein product: CASRADAGHGYTF.

The chain joins TRBV5-4 to TRBJ2-7; weak D call: TRBD2 (5 bases). From germline, CDR1 is SGHNT and CDR2 YYREEE (reference sequence). The CDR3 has 15 residues. V lost 2 bases and J 3 bases, leaving 15 bases between the germline ends. CDR3: CASSFDPSGLYEQYF. Written as DNA, the CDR3 is TGTGCCAGCAGCTTTGACCCCAGCGGACTCTACGAGCAGTACTTC.

The V call is TRBV4-1, the J call TRBJ2-2; D not certain. In germline, CDR1 is MGHRA, CDR2 YSYEKL. V lost 2 bases to trimming and J lost 1 base, with 11 bases between them. The CDR3 covers 16 residues. CDR3 DNA sequence: TGCGCCAGCAGCCAACCACTCCGACTGAACACCGGGGAGCTGTTTTTT. It translates to CASSQPLRLNTGELFF.

The chain is built from TRBV27 and TRBJ1-2, with TRBD1 matching over 7 bases. Trimming at V came to 3 bases and at J to 7 bases, leaving 5 bases not matched to a gene. This CDR3 has 13 amino acids. Germline values: CDR1 MNHEY, CDR2 SMNVEV (reference sequence). CDR3 sequence: CASSFGDRAGYTF. The CDR3 DNA sequence: TGTGCCAGCAGTTTTGGCGACAGGGCTGGCTACACCTTC.

This rearrangement joins TRBV3-1 (or the pseudogene TRBV3-2) to TRBJ1-5; 7 positions match TRBD1. Germline lookup yields CDR1 LGHDT and CDR2 YNNKEL (reference sequence). The ends lost 3 bases at V and 0 bases at J; junction bases unmatched: 11. The CDR3 length is 18 residues. The CDR3 here is CASSHGRTGGYSNQPQHF. CDR3 DNA sequence: TGTGCCAGCAGCCACGGAAGGACAGGAGGATATAGCAATCAGCCCCAGCATTTT.

The chain links TRBV3-1 (or the pseudogene TRBV3-2) to TRBJ1-2, with D tentatively TRBD1 (5 bases). Germline CDR1 is LGHDT and CDR2 is YNNKEL (reference sequence). Trimming took off 1 base at V and 1 base at J, with 7 bases between the two ends. This CDR3 has 14 residues. This CDR3 reads CASSQVGLNYGYTF. CDR3 in DNA: TGTGCCAGCAGCCAAGTGGGACTTAACTATGGCTACACCTTC.

The chain uses TRBV5-1 and TRBJ1-4; D may be TRBD1 (5 bases). The germline CDR1 and CDR2 sequences are SGHRS and YFSETQ. The CDR3 loop spans 14 amino acids. The ends were cut back, 3 bases at V and 8 bases at J, with 14 bases in the middle. The CDR3 protein is CASSSGPYIEKLFF. The CDR3 nucleotides read TGCGCCAGCAGCTCGGGACCCTATATCGAAAAACTGTTTTTT.

This clone was picked up one time. Since a much larger clone is just one base distant, this may be a read error. The same CDR3 also results from other DNA sequences found in this sample. The CDR3 protein is CASSPSYEQYF. CDR3 in DNA: TGTGCCAGCAGCCCCTCCTACGAGCAGTACTTC. The rearrangement uses TRBV12-3 or TRBV12-4 and TRBJ2-7; D remains ambiguous. V lost 6 bases and J lost 0, with 3 bases in between. This CDR3 has 11 residues.

The rearrangement uses TRBV10-3 and TRBJ1-5; D gene unclear. Germline-derived CDR1 and CDR2 are ENHRY and SYGVKD. Trimming shortened V by 6 bases and J by 5 bases, and 11 bases separated the two germline ends. The CDR3 has 13 residues. The CDR3 loop reads CAIRNGVDQPQHF. As DNA, the CDR3 is TGTGCCATCAGGAACGGGGTGGATCAGCCCCAGCATTTT.

CDR3 sequence reads: CASSQGAVHTEAFF. Written as DNA, the CDR3 is TGCGCCAGCAGCCAGGGGGCGGTACACACTGAAGCTTTCTTT. This chain uses TRBV5-1 with TRBJ1-1; 8 positions agree with TRBD1. After removal of 4 bases from V and 3 bases from J, the junction contained 5 bases not matched to a gene. CDR1 and CDR2 from the germline V gene are SGHRS and YFSETQ. The CDR3 has 14 residues. Combining the CDR3 with reference TRBV5-1 and TRBJ1-1 gives the whole variable domain KAGVTQTPRYLIKTRGQQVTLSCSPISGHRSVSWYQQTPGQGLQFLFEYFSETQRNKGNFPGRFSGRQFSNSRSEMNVSTLELGDSALYLCASSQGAVHTEAFFGQGTRLTVV.